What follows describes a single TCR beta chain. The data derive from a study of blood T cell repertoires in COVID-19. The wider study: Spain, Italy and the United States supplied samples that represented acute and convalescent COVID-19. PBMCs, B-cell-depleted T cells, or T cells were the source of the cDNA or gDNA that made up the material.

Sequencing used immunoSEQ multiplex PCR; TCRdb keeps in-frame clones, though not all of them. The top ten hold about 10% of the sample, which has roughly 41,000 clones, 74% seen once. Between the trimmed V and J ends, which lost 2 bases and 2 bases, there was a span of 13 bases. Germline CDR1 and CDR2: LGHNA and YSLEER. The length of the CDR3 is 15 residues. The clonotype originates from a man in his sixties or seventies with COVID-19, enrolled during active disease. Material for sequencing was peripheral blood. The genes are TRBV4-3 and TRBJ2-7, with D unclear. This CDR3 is CASSQNPATPYEQYF. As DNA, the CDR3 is TGCGCCAGCAGCCAAAACCCAGCGACCCCCTACGAGCAGTACTTC.